The 32 T cell receptor beta chains below all came from one sample that was sequenced in a study of radiotherapy plus CTLA-4 blockade in lung cancer. Assay used: immunoSEQ multiplex PCR; TCRdb lists only in-frame clones, some missing. This table holds 35,000 to 50,000 clones, roughly four fifths found once. The specimen was peripheral blood, collected from a patient treated with radiotherapy plus ipilimumab. These receptor sequences come from a human donor with non-small cell lung cancer who had a complete response to radiotherapy plus ipilimumab.

The V gene is TRBV18, the J gene TRBJ2-1, with D unclear. The CDR3 length is 14 residues. V was cut by 0 bases and J by 5 bases, with 8 bases left in between. CDR1 and CDR2 (germline): KGHSH, LQKENI. DNA for the CDR3: TGTGCCAGCTCACCACCTAAGAGTAACAATGAGCAGTTCTTC. As protein: CASSPPKSNNEQFF. The full variable domain, rest sourced from reference TRBV18 and TRBJ2-1, is NAGVMQNPRHLVRRRGQEARLRCSPMKGHSHVYWYRQLPEEGLKFMVYLQKENIIDESGMPKERFSAEFPKEGPSILRIQQVVRGDSAAYFCASSPPKSNNEQFFGPGTRLTVL.

The chain combines TRBV27 with TRBJ1-4, with 7 bases lining up with TRBD1. CDR3 length: 13 amino acids. From germline, CDR1 is MNHEY and CDR2 SMNVEV (reference sequence). Unmatched junction bases numbered 5, after V lost 6 bases and J lost 7 bases. The CDR3: CASSRQGREKLFF. In nucleotides, the CDR3 is TGTGCCAGCAGCCGACAGGGCCGTGAAAAACTGTTTTTT.

The chain uses TRBV6-4 and TRBJ2-7; 11 bases are a match to TRBD2. The CDR3 is made up of 17 amino acids. The germline CDR1 and CDR2 sequences are MRHNA and SNTAGT. V dropped 6 bases and J dropped 2; count of bases not matched to a gene: 12. The CDR3 DNA sequence: TGTGCCAGCAGATTCGGGACTAGCGGCCCGGGGGCCTACGAGCAGTACTTC. Protein product: CASRFGTSGPGAYEQYF.

This clone is a singleton in its sample. V gene TRBV2 combines with J gene TRBJ1-4, with no clear D. V gave up 6 bases and J gave up 0 bases, with 11 bases separating them. This CDR3 comprises 15 residues. The germline gives CDR1 SNHLY, CDR2 FYNNEI. The CDR3 DNA sequence: TGTGCCAGCAGCGCACAGCTCACAACTAATGAAAAACTGTTTTTT. Encoded protein: CASSAQLTTNEKLFF.

The J gene is TRBJ1-4, the V gene TRBV27; 9 bases are shared with TRBD1. Germline-derived CDR1 and CDR2 are MNHEY and SMNVEV (reference sequence). Trimming removed 5 bases from V and 5 bases from J; junction bases left unmatched: 6. The length of the CDR3 is 15 residues. The CDR3 DNA reads TGTGCCAGCAGTAGACGGGACAGGGAGAATGAAAAACTGTTTTTT. It specifies CASSRRDRENEKLFF. The full variable domain, its missing parts supplied by reference TRBV27 and TRBJ1-4, is EAQVTQNPRYLITVTGKKLTVTCSQNMNHEYMSWYRQDPGLGLRQIYYSMNVEVTDKGDVPEGYKVSRKEKRNFPLILESPSPNQTSLYFCASSRRDRENEKLFFGSGTQLSVL.

The chain has TRBV29-1 and TRBJ1-5, with D perhaps matching TRBD1 (6 bases). The CDR3 runs to 13 residues. V lost 6 bases, J lost 6 bases, and 15 bases lay in between. CDR1 SQVTM and CDR2 ANQGSEA come from the germline V gene. The CDR3 nucleotides are TGCAGCGTCCGACAGGAACTCGGTCAGCCCCAGCATTTT. Translated: CSVRQELGQPQHF.

The chain carries TRBV6-5 and TRBJ2-5; a possible D gene is TRBD1 (6 bases). The DNA end lines up better with TRBJ2-7; the J call may be wrong. The germline gives CDR1 MNHEY, CDR2 SVGAGI. The CDR3 runs 14 residues. CDR3 bases: TGTGCCAGCAGTTACTACAGGGCGTCCTACGAGCAGTACTTC. It codes for CASSYYRASYEQYF.

The CDR3 bases are TGCGCCAGCAGCCAAGAACCCCGGGTAGGAAGGAATGAGCAGTTCTTC. It yields the protein CASSQEPRVGRNEQFF. The chain is built from TRBV4-3 and TRBJ2-1; no definite D call. Trimming pared 0 bases from V and 7 bases from J, leaving 16 bases between. Germline values: CDR1 LGHNA, CDR2 YSLEER. CDR3 length: 16 amino acids.

The chain is built from TRBV19 and TRBJ1-5; no clear D gene. The ends were cut back, 6 bases at V and 4 bases at J, with 13 bases in the middle. CDR1 and CDR2 (germline): LNHDA, SQIVND (reference sequence). This CDR3 is built from 14 residues. CDR3 in DNA: TGTGCCAGTAGGCCTCGGGGAGAGAATCAGCCCCAGCATTTT. Its translation: CASRPRGENQPQHF.

The chain combines TRBV25-1 with TRBJ1-5; D may be TRBD1 (6 bases). Germline CDR1 reads MGHDK; CDR2 reads SYGVNS. The CDR3 runs to 13 residues. V shed 4 bases and J shed 6 bases, with 10 bases lying between them. Here the CDR3 reads CASSAGGSQPQHF. CDR3 bases: TGTGCCAGCAGTGCTGGGGGCTCTCAGCCCCAGCATTTT.

The V call is TRBV6-6, the J call TRBJ1-5; D is ambiguous. Deletions cut 3 bases from V and 2 bases from J, with 8 bases between. CDR1 is MNHNY, CDR2 SVGAGI, per germline (reference sequence). The length of the CDR3 is 14 residues. The CDR3 reads CASSYLGGNQPQHF. The CDR3 DNA reads TGTGCCAGCAGTTATCTCGGGGGCAATCAGCCCCAGCATTTT.

The chain recombines TRBV5-6 with TRBJ1-3, with a tentative D call TRBD1 (6 bases). The CDR3 has 18 amino acids. Trimming took 2 bases from V and 2 from J, leaving 20 bases between them. The germline V gene has CDR1 SGHDT and CDR2 YYEEEE. The CDR3 bases are TGTGCCAGCAGCTTCAGACAGGCCCAACGCAATCCTGGAAACACCATATATTTT. The encoded protein is CASSFRQAQRNPGNTIYF.

J is TRBJ2-1 and V is TRBV5-1, with 7 bases identical to TRBD1. CDR3 length: 15 residues. V lost 4 bases, J lost 6 bases, and 10 bases stayed unmatched. Germline CDR1 is SGHRS and CDR2 is YFSETQ. The CDR3 nucleotides read TGCGCCAGCAGCCCGGGACAGTTTGGGGGCAATGAGCAGTTCTTC. Its translation: CASSPGQFGGNEQFF.

This clone was seen only a few times. The chain employs TRBV7-2 and TRBJ2-5; 13 bases are a match to TRBD2. Germline CDR1 reads SGHTA; CDR2 reads FQGNSA. Trimming removed 2 bases from V and 5 bases from J; junction bases left unmatched: 14. The CDR3 is made up of 19 amino acids. In DNA form, the CDR3 reads TGTGCCAGCAGCTTACTTGCACTAGCGGGAGGGTCGGGCAGGGAGACCCAGTACTTC. Amino acids: CASSLLALAGGSGRETQYF.

This clone was observed a handful of times. The chain carries TRBV5-1 and TRBJ1-1; a weak D match, TRBD1 (5 bases). Germline CDR1 SGHRS, CDR2 YFSETQ. There are 14 residues in the CDR3. Trimming shortened V by 4 bases and J by 2 bases, and 12 bases separated the two germline ends. The CDR3 reads CASSRVGENTEAFF. The DNA for the CDR3 is TGCGCCAGCAGCAGGGTAGGGGAAAACACTGAAGCTTTCTTT.

The CDR3 loop reads CASSLTYQSTDAFF. The CDR3 DNA sequence: TGTGCCAGCAGCTTGACCTATCAATCCACAGACGCTTTCTTT. V usage is TRBV7-2 and J usage is TRBJ1-1, with D uncertain. V lost 3 bases and J 11 bases, leaving 19 bases between the germline ends. Per germline, CDR1 SGHTA and CDR2 FQGNSA. The CDR3 runs 14 residues.

On this clone itself: One junction end disagrees with the germline gene, perhaps due to a read error. The gene calls are TRBV5-8 and TRBJ1-1; D is uncertain. In germline, CDR1 is SGHTS, CDR2 YDEGEE. There are 12 residues in the CDR3. The CDR3 DNA sequence: TGTGCCAGCATACGGTCGAACGCTGAAGCTTTCTTT. Translation: CASIRSNAEAFF.

The chain uses TRBV5-6 and TRBJ2-1, with 9 bases aligning to TRBD2. The CDR3 runs 12 residues. The V and J ends lost 4 bases and 12 bases, in that order; junction bases with no gene match: 5. The V gene's germline CDR1 is SGHDT and CDR2 YYEEEE. CDR3 nucleotide sequence: TGTGCCAGCAGCGTGACTAGCGGTGGGCAGTTCTTC. Protein product: CASSVTSGGQFF.

This chain connects TRBV6-5 to TRBJ2-2; a possible D gene is TRBD2 (7 bases). This CDR3 region has 14 residues. Trimming stripped 5 bases from V and 3 bases from J, with 10 bases between. CDR1 and CDR2 from the germline V gene are MNHEY and SVGAGI. The CDR3 DNA sequence: TGTGCCAGCAGTGGGGGGGCGTACACCGGGGAGCTGTTTTTT. Its protein is CASSGGAYTGELFF.

The chain is built from TRBV7-9 and TRBJ1-1, with TRBD1 matching over 9 bases. J lost 1 base, V lost 6 bases, and 9 bases had no gene match. The germline CDR1 and CDR2 sequences are SEHNR and FQNEAQ (reference sequence). The CDR3 has 16 residues. The CDR3 loop is CASSYRGTGTNTEAFF. As DNA, the CDR3 is TGTGCCAGCAGTTATAGAGGGACAGGGACGAACACTGAAGCTTTCTTT. The whole variable domain, remainder taken from reference TRBV7-9 and TRBJ1-1, is DTGVSQNPRHKITKRGQNVTFRCDPISEHNRLYWYRQTLGQGPEFLTYFQNEAQLEKSRLLSDRFSAERPKGSFSTLEIQRTEQGDSAMYLCASSYRGTGTNTEAFFGQGTRLTVV.

The chain links TRBV1 to TRBJ2-5; TRBD1, the table's D call, was not compared with the DNA. TRBV1 represents a pseudogene. This CDR3 contains 16 residues. DNA of the CDR3: TGCACCCTCGCTTGGGACAGGGGCCCCCATCGGGAGACCCAGTACTTC. Translated: CTLAWDRGPHRETQYF.

The chain carries TRBV11-3 and TRBJ1-1; D is unresolved. CDR3 length: 13 residues. Germline lookup yields CDR1 SGHNT and CDR2 YENEEA. Trimming removed 4 bases from V and 2 bases from J, with 8 bases in between. The DNA of the CDR3 is TGTGCCAGCAGCTCGCGGGGTAACACTGAAGCTTTCTTT. Its protein product is CASSSRGNTEAFF.

V gene TRBV7-9 combines with J gene TRBJ1-3, with 7 bases lining up with TRBD1. Trimming removed 0 bases from V and 2 bases from J; junction bases left unmatched: 4. The CDR3 contains 16 residues. Germline CDR1 SEHNR, CDR2 FQNEAQ (reference sequence). DNA of the CDR3: TGTGCCAGCAGCTTAGCAGGGGGCATGACTGGAAACACCATATATTTT. The encoded protein is CASSLAGGMTGNTIYF. Complete variable domain (other parts from reference TRBV7-9 and TRBJ1-3): DTGVSQNPRHKITKRGQNVTFRCDPISEHNRLYWYRQTLGQGPEFLTYFQNEAQLEKSRLLSDRFSAERPKGSFSTLEIQRTEQGDSAMYLCASSLAGGMTGNTIYFGEGSWLTVV.

The CDR3 region is CASSLTGTRELFF. The CDR3 DNA reads as TGTGCCAGCAGCTTAACAGGGACCCGGGAGCTGTTTTTT. The chain combines TRBV7-2 with TRBJ2-2, with D maybe TRBD1 (6 bases). CDR3 length: 13 residues. Between the trimmed V and J ends, which lost 2 bases and 9 bases, there was a span of 10 bases. The germline V gene has CDR1 SGHTA and CDR2 FQGNSA.

The genes are TRBV5-8 and TRBJ2-5; D is unclear. From germline, CDR1 is SGHTS and CDR2 YDEGEE. V lost 4 bases, J lost 2 bases, and 9 bases lay in between. There are 13 residues in the CDR3. The CDR3 coding sequence is TGTGCCAGCAGCCTTTTATTACAAGAGACCCAGTACTTC. Translated: CASSLLLQETQYF.

This clone was seen more than once but under ten times. This specimen includes other DNA sequences encoding the same CDR3. CDR3 sequence: CASSMELPARTASYNSPLHF. The DNA for the CDR3 is TGTGCCAGTAGTATGGAATTGCCCGCTAGGACAGCCTCCTATAATTCACCCCTCCACTTT. This chain links TRBV19 with TRBJ1-6; a possible D gene is TRBD1 (6 bases). Germline CDR1 is LNHDA and CDR2 is SQIVND (reference sequence). There are 20 residues in the CDR3. The V and J ends lost 3 bases and 0 bases respectively, with 21 bases between them.

The gene calls are TRBV19 and TRBJ1-5, with a possible D match to TRBD1 (6 bases). Germline assignment: CDR1 LNHDA and CDR2 SQIVND (reference sequence). V was shortened by 5 bases and J by 7 bases, with 12 bases between the two germline ends. The CDR3 is 13 residues long. This CDR3 is CASSGGGLQPQHF. DNA of the CDR3: TGTGCCAGTAGTGGAGGGGGACTACAGCCCCAGCATTTT.

V usage is TRBV7-2 and J usage is TRBJ1-5; 8 nucleotides align to TRBD1. The CDR3 runs 14 residues. Germline CDR1 is SGHTA and CDR2 is FQGNSA. V gave up 4 bases and J gave up 7 bases; unmatched junction bases: 6. The DNA of the CDR3 is TGTGCCAGCAGCTCAGACAGGGGCGGCCAGCCCCAGCATTTT. It is translated as CASSSDRGGQPQHF.

J is TRBJ2-7 and V is TRBV5-4, with 11 bases matching TRBD1. Per germline, CDR1 SGHNT and CDR2 YYREEE (reference sequence). J lost 7 bases, V lost 4 bases, and 13 bases had no gene match. The CDR3 has 16 residues. CDR3 amino acids: CASSPDTGTGGGEQYF. The DNA for the CDR3 is TGTGCCAGCAGCCCCGACACCGGGACAGGGGGTGGGGAGCAGTACTTC. The full variable domain, its missing parts supplied by reference TRBV5-4 and TRBJ2-7, is ETGVTQSPTHLIKTRGQQVTLRCSSQSGHNTVSWYQQALGQGPQFIFQYYREEENGRGNFPPRFSGLQFPNYSSELNVNALELDDSALYLCASSPDTGTGGGEQYFGPGTRLTVT.

The rearrangement uses TRBV18 and TRBJ2-5, with TRBD2 matching over 10 bases. Germline V gene data show CDR1 as KGHSH and CDR2 as LQKENI. This CDR3 is 15 amino acids long. V dropped 1 base and J dropped 3; count of bases not matched to a gene: 2. The CDR3 loop reads CASSPLLAGEETQYF. DNA of the CDR3: TGTGCCAGCTCACCACTCCTAGCGGGGGAAGAGACCCAGTACTTC.

The chain combines TRBV7-9 with TRBJ2-6, with 9 bases identical to TRBD1. Germline V gene data show CDR1 as SEHNR and CDR2 as FQNEAQ (reference sequence). This CDR3 contains 19 residues. Germline trimming cut 5 bases from V and 0 bases from J; bases unmatched to any gene: 11. DNA for the CDR3: TGTGCCAGCAGCCCCGGGGACAGGGAACGATTCTCTGGGGCCAACGTCCTGACTTTC. This translates into CASSPGDRERFSGANVLTF.

This clone was observed a few times. This sequence joins TRBV6-6 and TRBJ1-6; no firm D call. The V end was cut by 4 bases, the J end by 5 bases, with 15 bases between. CDR3 size: 16 residues. Germline CDR1 is MNHNY and CDR2 is SVGAGI (reference sequence). The chain's CDR3 is CASSSGDKSNNSPLHF. The CDR3 bases are TGTGCCAGCAGTTCCGGGGATAAGTCTAATAATTCACCCCTCCACTTT.